This entry concerns a single TCR beta chain. This sample is part of a study of CXCR3-negative and CXCR3-positive naive CD8 T cells. This CDR3 spans 15 amino acids. Germline CDR1 SGHVS, CDR2 FQNEAQ. The libraries of TRB cDNA were constructed through 5' RACE using UMI labels. TCRdb re-called the 5' RACE reads and gives one entry per CDR3 protein, without DNA. The listing records over 100,000 distinct CDR3 sequences. Sequenced input: naive CXCR3- CD8+ T cells from blood. Subset here: CD45RO-CCR7+CD27+CD95- naive CD8+ T cells lacking CXCR3 (TNR3-). This chain uses TRBV7-8 with TRBJ2-1; as DNA is missing, the TRBD1 call by TCRdb cannot be tested. This receptor was taken from a human donor in good health. Some clones in this sample may be carry-over from other donors' samples. CDR3 amino acids: CASSLLGGAYNEQFF.